The clone carrying this T cell receptor (beta chain) came up many times. These data come from a study of low-dose radiotherapy and immunotherapy resistance in tumors. Covering alpha and beta chains, TRAV- and TRBV-specific primers were used for the first-strand cDNA. The TCRs were subjected to amplification over approximately 19 PCR cycles employing a constant-region primer in conjunction with a V-primer adapter. Each CDR3 protein gets one entry after TCRdb re-called the reads with MiXCR. The sample lists 65,000 to 90,000 distinct CDR3 sequences, approximately 17% occurring once. V dropped 5 bases and J dropped 4 bases, with 14 bases sitting between them. Germline V gene sequence: CDR1 MNHEY, CDR2 SVGEGT. The CDR3 covers 14 residues. The time point denotes: before trial treatment.

The chain is built from TRBV6-2 or TRBV6-3 and TRBJ2-5; D is perhaps TRBD1 (6 bases). The sequencing here drew on PBMCs, taken before treatment. This TCR derives from a male donor with prostate cancer. The CDR3 nucleotides are TGTGCCAGCAGTGAAACTGGCAGGGGAGAGACCCAGTACTTC. Protein: CASSETGRGETQYF.